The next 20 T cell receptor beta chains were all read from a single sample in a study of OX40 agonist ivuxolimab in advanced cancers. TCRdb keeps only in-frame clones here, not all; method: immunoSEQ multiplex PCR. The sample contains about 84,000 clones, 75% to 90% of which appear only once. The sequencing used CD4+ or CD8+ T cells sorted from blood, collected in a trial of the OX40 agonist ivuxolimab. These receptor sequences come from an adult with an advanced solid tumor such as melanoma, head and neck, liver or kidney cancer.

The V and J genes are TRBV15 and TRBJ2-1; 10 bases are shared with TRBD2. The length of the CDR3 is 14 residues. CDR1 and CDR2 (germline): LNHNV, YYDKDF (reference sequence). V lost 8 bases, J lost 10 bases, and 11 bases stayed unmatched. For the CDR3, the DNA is TGTGCCACCGCGGCGGGACTAGCGAGGGGCGAGCAGTTCTTC. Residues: CATAAGLARGEQFF.

This CDR3 reads CASSSSQLGGYTF. The CDR3 DNA sequence: TGTGCCAGCAGCTCTAGTCAGTTGGGGGGCTACACCTTC. V and J are TRBV7-2 and TRBJ1-2; D is unresolved. The CDR3 contains 13 residues. The V end lost 4 bases, the J end lost 8 bases, and 14 bases lay between the germline ends. CDR1 is SGHTA, CDR2 FQGNSA, per germline.

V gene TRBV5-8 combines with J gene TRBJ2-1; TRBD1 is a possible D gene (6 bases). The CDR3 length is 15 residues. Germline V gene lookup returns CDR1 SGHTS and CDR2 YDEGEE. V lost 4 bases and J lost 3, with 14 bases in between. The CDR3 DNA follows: TGTGCCAGCAGCCAAGACAGGAACAACTACAATGAGCAGTTCTTC. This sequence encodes CASSQDRNNYNEQFF.

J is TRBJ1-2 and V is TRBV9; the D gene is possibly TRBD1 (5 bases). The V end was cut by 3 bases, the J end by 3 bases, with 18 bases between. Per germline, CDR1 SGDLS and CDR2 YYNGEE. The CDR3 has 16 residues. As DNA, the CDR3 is TGTGCCAGCAGCGCCCGGGACGGAGAGCCCTACTATGGCTACACCTTC. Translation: CASSARDGEPYYGYTF.

The CDR3 spells CASSLGGQRETDTQYF. The CDR3 DNA reads TGTGCCAGCAGCTTGGGGGGCCAGCGGGAAACAGATACGCAGTATTTT. The chain employs TRBV5-4 and TRBJ2-3, with 7 bases fitting TRBD2. The CDR3 length is 16 residues. V was clipped by 0 bases and J by 3 bases; unmatched bases: 7. Germline V gene lookup returns CDR1 SGHNT and CDR2 YYREEE (reference sequence).

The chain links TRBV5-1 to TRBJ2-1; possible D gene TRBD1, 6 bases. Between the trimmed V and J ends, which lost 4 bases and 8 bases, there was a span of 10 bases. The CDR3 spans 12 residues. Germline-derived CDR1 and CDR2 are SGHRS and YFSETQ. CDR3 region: CASSEQGYEQFF. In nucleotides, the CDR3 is TGCGCCAGCAGCGAACAGGGCTATGAGCAGTTCTTC.

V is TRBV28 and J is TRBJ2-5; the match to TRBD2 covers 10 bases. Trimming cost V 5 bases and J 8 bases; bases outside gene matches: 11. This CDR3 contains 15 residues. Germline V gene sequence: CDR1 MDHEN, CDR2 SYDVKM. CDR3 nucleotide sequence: TGTGCCAGCAGTCGTCCGACTAGCGGGCGGGAAACCCAGTACTTC. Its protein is CASSRPTSGRETQYF.

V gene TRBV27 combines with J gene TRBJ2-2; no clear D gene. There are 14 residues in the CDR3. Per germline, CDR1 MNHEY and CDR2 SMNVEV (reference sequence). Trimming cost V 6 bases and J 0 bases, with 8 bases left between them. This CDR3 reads CASRTAPNTGELFF. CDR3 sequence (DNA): TGTGCCAGCAGGACCGCCCCGAACACCGGGGAGCTGTTTTTT.

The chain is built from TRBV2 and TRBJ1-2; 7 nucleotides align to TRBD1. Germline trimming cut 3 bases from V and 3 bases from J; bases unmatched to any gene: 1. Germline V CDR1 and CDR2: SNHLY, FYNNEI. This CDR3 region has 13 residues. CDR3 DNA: TGTGCCAGCAGTGAGGGGACAGACTATGGCTACACCTTC. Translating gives CASSEGTDYGYTF. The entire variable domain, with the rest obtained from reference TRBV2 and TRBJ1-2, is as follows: EPEVTQTPSHQVTQMGQEVILRCVPISNHLYFYWYRQILGQKVEFLVSFYNNEISEKSEIFDDQFSVERPDGSNFTLKIRSTKLEDSAMYFCASSEGTDYGYTFGSGTRLTVV.

CDR3 DNA sequence: TGTGCCAGCAGTCCAAGCGGACAGGGGACTTACGAGCAGTACTTC. Protein sequence: CASSPSGQGTYEQYF. The gene calls are TRBV6-5 and TRBJ2-7; the match to TRBD1 covers 9 bases. V lost 5 bases to trimming and J lost 4 bases; unmatched junction nucleotides: 9. The length of the CDR3 is 15 residues. The germline V gene has CDR1 MNHEY and CDR2 SVGAGI.

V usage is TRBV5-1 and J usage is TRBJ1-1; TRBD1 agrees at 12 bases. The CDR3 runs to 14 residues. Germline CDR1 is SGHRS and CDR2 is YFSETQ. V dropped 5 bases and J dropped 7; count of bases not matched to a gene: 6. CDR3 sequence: CASSSGQGAVEAFF. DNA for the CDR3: TGCGCCAGCAGTTCGGGACAGGGGGCCGTTGAAGCTTTCTTT. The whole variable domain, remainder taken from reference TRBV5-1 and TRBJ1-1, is KAGVTQTPRYLIKTRGQQVTLSCSPISGHRSVSWYQQTPGQGLQFLFEYFSETQRNKGNFPGRFSGRQFSNSRSEMNVSTLELGDSALYLCASSSGQGAVEAFFGQGTRLTVV.

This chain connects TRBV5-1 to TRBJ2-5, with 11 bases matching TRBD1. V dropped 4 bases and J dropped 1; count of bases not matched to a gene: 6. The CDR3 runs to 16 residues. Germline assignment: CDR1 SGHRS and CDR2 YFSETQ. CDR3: CASSPPGQGGQETQYF. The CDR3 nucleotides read TGCGCCAGCAGCCCGCCGGGACAGGGGGGCCAAGAGACCCAGTACTTC.

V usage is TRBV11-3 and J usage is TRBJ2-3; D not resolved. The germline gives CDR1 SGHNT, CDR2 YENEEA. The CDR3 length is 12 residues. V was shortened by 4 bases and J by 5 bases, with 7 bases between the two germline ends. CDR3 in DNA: TGTGCCAGCAGCTCCGAAGGAGATACGCAGTATTTT. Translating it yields CASSSEGDTQYF.

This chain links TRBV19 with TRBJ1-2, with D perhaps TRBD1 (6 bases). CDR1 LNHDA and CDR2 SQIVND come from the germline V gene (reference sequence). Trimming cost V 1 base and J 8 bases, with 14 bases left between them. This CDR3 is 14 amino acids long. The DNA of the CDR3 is TGTGCCAGTAGTATAGGTTCGGGGGCGAGGGGCTACACCTTC. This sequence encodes CASSIGSGARGYTF.

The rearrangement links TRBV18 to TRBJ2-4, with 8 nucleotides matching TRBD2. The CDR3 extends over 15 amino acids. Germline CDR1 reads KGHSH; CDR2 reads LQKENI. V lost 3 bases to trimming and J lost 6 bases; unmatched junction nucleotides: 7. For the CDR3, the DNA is TGTGCCAGCTCACCCGGGACTAGACATACAAACATTCAGTACTTC. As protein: CASSPGTRHTNIQYF.

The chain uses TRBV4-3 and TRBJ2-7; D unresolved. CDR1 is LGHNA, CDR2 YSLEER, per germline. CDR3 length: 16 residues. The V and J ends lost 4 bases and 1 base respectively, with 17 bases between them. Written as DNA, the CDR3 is TGCGCCAGCAGCCGACGGCTGGCAGGTGAATCCTACGAGCAGTACTTC. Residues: CASSRRLAGESYEQYF.

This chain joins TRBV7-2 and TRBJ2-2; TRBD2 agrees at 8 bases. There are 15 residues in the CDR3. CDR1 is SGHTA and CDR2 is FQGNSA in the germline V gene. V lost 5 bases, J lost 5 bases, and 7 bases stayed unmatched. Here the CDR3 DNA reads TGTGCCAGCAGCCGGGCCCGGGGGGGGACCGGGGAGCTGTTTTTT. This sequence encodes CASSRARGGTGELFF.

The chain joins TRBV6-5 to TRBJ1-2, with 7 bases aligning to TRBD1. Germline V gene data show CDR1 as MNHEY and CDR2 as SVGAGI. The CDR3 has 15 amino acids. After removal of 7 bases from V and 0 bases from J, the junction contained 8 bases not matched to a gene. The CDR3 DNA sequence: TGTGCCAGCAAGAATCGGGACAGAGCTAACTATGGCTACACCTTC. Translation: CASKNRDRANYGYTF.

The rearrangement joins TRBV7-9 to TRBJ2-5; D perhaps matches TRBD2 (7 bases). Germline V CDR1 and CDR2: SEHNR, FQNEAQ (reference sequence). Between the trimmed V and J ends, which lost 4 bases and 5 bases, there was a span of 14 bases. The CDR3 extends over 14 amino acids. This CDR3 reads CASSSRRGGETQYF. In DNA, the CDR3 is TGTGCCAGCAGCTCCCGCAGGGGAGGGGAGACCCAGTACTTC.

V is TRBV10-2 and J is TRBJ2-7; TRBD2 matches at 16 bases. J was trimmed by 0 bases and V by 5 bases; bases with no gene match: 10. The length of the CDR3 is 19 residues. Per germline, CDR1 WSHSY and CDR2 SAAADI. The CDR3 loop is CASSFSFGTSGRVSYEQYF. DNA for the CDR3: TGCGCCAGCAGTTTTTCCTTTGGGACTAGCGGGAGGGTCTCCTACGAGCAGTACTTC.